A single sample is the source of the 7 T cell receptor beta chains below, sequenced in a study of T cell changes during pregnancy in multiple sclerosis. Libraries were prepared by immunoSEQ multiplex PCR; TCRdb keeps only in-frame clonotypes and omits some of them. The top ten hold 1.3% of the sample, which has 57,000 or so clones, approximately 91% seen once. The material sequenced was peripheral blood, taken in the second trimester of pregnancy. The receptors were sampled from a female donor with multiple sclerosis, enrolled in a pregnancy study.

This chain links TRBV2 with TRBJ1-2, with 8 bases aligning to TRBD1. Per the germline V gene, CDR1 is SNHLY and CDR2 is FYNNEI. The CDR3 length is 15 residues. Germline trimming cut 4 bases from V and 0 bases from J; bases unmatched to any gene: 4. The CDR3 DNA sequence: TGTGCCAGCAGTGGGGGACAGGCGGCTAACTATGGCTACACCTTC. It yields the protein CASSGGQAANYGYTF.

CDR3 bases: TGTGCCAGCAGTGCGCAGGGTTTAGGGGCCCTCATGAACACTGAAGCTTTCTTT. This encodes CASSAQGLGALMNTEAFF. The chain has TRBV2 and TRBJ1-1; possible D gene TRBD1, 5 bases. The CDR3 runs to 18 residues. Per the germline V gene, CDR1 is SNHLY and CDR2 is FYNNEI. The germline V and J ends were trimmed by 4 bases and 0 bases, with 21 bases remaining between them.

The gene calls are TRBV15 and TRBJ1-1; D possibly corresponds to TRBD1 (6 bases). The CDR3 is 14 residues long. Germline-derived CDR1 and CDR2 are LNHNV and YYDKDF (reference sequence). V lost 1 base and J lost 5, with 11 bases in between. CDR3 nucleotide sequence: TGTGCCACCAGCAGAGCCAGGGGTGAAACTGAAGCTTTCTTT. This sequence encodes CATSRARGETEAFF.

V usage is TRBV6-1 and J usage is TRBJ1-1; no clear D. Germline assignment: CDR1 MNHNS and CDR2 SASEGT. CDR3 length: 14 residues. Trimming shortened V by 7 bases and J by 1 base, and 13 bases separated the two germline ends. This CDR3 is CASTRLIRNTEAFF. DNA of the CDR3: TGTGCCAGCACCAGACTGATCCGGAACACTGAAGCTTTCTTT.

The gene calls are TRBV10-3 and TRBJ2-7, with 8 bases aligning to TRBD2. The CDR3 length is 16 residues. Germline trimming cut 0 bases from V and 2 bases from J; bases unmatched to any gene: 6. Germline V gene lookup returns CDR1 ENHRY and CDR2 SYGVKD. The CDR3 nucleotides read TGTGCCATCAGTGAGTCGCAGCGGGGGCCTACCTACGAGCAGTACTTC. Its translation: CAISESQRGPTYEQYF.

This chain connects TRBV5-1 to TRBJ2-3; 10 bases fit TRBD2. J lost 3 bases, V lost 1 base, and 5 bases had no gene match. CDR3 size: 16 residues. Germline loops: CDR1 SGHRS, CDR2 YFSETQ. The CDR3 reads CASSLFQAGGTDTQYF. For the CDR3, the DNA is TGCGCCAGCAGCTTGTTCCAAGCGGGGGGGACAGATACGCAGTATTTT.

DNA of the CDR3: TGTGCCAGCATGACAGGGTATTATGGCTACACCTTC. This encodes CASMTGYYGYTF. The genes are TRBV28 and TRBJ1-2; 7 nucleotides agree with TRBD1. In germline, CDR1 is MDHEN, CDR2 SYDVKM. The CDR3 loop spans 12 amino acids. With V trimmed by 7 bases and J by 5 bases, 4 bases remained unmatched.